This record concerns one T cell receptor (beta chain) sequence. J was trimmed by 8 bases and V by 5 bases; bases with no gene match: 8. CDR3 length: 13 residues. CDR1 is SGHDT and CDR2 is YYEEEE in the germline V gene. This sample stems from a study of neurological immune-mediated disorders. TCRdb analysed the 5' RACE reads with MiXCR anew, one entry per CDR3 protein. The data show about 16,000 distinct CDR3 sequences, roughly 9% seen once. This sequence joins TRBV5-6 and TRBJ1-2; 8 bases are shared with TRBD1. The sample was CD8+ T cells from blood. The sequence derives from a man between 45 and 60 years old in good health. DNA of the CDR3: TGTGCCAGCAGACCGGACAGGGCATACGGCTACACCTTC. Translated, it gives CASRPDRAYGYTF.